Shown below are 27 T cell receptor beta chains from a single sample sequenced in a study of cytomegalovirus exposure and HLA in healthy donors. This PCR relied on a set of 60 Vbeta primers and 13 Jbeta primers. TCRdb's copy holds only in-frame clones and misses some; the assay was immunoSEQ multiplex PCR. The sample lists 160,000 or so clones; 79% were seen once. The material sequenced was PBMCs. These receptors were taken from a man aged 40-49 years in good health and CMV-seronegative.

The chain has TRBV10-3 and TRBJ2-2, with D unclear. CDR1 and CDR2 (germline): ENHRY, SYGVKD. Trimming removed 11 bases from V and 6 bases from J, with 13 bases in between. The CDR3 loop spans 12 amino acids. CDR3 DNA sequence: TGTGCCGTTGCCCCGGTGGCCGGGGAGCTGTTTTTT. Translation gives CAVAPVAGELFF.

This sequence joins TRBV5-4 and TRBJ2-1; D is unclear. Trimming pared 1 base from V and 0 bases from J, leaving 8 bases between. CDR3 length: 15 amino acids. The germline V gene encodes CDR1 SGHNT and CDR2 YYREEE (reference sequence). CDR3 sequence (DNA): TGTGCCAGCAGCTTGTCGGGTGACTCCTACAATGAGCAGTTCTTC. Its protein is CASSLSGDSYNEQFF.

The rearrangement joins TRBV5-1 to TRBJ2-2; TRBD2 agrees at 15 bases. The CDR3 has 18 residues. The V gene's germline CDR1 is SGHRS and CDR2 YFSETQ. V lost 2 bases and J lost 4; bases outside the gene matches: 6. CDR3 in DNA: TGCGCCAGCAGCTTAGGACTAGCGGGAGGGCCGGGCACCGGGGAGCTGTTTTTT. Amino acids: CASSLGLAGGPGTGELFF.

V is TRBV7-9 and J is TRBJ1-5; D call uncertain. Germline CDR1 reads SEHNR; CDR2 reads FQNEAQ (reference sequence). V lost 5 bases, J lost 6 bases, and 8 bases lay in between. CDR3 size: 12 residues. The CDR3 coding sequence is TGTGCCAGCAGCCCCGGGAGTCAGCCCCAGCATTTT. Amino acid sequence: CASSPGSQPQHF. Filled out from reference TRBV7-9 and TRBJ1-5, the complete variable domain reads DTGVSQNPRHKITKRGQNVTFRCDPISEHNRLYWYRQTLGQGPEFLTYFQNEAQLEKSRLLSDRFSAERPKGSFSTLEIQRTEQGDSAMYLCASSPGSQPQHFGDGTRLSIL.

DNA of the CDR3: TGTGCCAGCAGTCCGGGGACAGGCAGCAATCAGCCCCAGCATTTT. This codes for CASSPGTGSNQPQHF. V gene TRBV27 combines with J gene TRBJ1-5; TRBD1 matches at 8 bases. The V and J ends lost 5 bases and 1 base, in that order; junction bases with no gene match: 4. The CDR3 consists of 15 residues. CDR1 is MNHEY, CDR2 SMNVEV, per germline (reference sequence).

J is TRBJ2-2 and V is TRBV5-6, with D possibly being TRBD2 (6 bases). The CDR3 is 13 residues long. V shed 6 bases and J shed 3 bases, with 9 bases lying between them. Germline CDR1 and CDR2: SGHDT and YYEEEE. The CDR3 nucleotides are TGTGCCAGCAAGGGACTTCACACCGGGGAGCTGTTTTTT. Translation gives CASKGLHTGELFF.

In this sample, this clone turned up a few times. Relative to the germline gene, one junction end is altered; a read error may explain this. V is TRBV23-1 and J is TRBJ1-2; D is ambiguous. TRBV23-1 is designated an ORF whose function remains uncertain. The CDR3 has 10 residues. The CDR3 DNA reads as TGCGCCAGCAGACCATCACCCCCCCTATTC. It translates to CASRPSPPLF.

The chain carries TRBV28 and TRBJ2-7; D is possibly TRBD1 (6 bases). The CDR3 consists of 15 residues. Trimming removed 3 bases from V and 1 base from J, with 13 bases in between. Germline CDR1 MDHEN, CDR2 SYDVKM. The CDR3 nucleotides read TGTGCCAGCAGTTTTCATACAGGGCTATCCTACGAGCAGTACTTC. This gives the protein CASSFHTGLSYEQYF.

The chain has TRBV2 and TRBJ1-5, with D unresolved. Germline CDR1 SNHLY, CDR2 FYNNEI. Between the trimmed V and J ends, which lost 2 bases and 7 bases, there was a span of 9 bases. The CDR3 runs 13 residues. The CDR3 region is CASSESREQPQHF. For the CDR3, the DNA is TGTGCCAGCAGTGAATCCCGGGAACAGCCCCAGCATTTT.

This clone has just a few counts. CDR3 DNA sequence: TGTGCCAGCAGCAAAGATCCTAGCGGGAACTCGGGGGAGCTGTTTTTT. Protein: CASSKDPSGNSGELFF. The chain links TRBV21-1 to TRBJ2-2; the D segment call TRBD2 is taken from the table without a DNA check. TRBV21-1 is assigned pseudogene status. The CDR3 covers 16 residues.

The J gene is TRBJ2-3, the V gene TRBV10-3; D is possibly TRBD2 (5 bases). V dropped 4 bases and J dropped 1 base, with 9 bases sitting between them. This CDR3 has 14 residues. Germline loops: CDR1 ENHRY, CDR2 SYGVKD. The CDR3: CAISGGLRTDTQYF. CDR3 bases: TGTGCCATCAGTGGCGGACTTCGCACAGATACGCAGTATTTT.

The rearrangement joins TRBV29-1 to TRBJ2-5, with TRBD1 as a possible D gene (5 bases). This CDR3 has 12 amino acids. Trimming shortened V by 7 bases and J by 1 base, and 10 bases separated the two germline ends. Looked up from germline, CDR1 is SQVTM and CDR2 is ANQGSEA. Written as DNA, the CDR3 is TGCAGCGAGACAGACCTCCAAGAGACCCAGTACTTC. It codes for CSETDLQETQYF.

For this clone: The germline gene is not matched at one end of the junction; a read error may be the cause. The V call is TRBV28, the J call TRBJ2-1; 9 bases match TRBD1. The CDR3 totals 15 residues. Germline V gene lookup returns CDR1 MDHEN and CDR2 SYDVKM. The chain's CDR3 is CASSLGQGISNEQLF. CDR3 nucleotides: TGTGCCAGCAGTTTAGGACAGGGGATTAGCAATGAGCAGCTCTTC.

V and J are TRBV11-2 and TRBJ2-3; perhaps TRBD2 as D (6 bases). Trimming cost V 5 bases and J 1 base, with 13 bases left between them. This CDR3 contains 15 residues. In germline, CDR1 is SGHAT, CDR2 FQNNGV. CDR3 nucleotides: TGTGCCAGCAGCCCAAACCCTAGCGGCACAGATACGCAGTATTTT. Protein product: CASSPNPSGTDTQYF.

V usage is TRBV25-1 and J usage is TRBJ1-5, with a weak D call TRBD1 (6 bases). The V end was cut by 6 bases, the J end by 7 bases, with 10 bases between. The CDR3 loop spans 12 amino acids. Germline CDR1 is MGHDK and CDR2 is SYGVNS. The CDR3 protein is CASREGTQPQHF. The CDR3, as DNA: TGTGCCAGCAGAGAGGGGACACAGCCCCAGCATTTT.

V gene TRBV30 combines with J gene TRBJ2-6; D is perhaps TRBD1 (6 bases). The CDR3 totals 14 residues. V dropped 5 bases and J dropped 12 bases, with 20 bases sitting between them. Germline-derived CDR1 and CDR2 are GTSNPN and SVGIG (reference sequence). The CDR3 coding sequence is TGTGCCTGGGGCAATTACAGGGCCCTAGGCGTCCTGACTTTC. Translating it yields CAWGNYRALGVLTF.

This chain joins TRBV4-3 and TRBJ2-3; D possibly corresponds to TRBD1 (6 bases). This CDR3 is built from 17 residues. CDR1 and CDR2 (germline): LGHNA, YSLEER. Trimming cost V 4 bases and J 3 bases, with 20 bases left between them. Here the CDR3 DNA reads TGCGCCAGCAGCCCTGGGGGCGCAGGGAGAGGAACAGATACGCAGTATTTT. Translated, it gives CASSPGGAGRGTDTQYF.

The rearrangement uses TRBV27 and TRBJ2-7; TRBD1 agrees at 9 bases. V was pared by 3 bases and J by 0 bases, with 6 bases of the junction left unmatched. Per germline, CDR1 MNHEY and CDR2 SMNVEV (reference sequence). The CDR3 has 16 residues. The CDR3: CASSFLDRGSSYEQYF. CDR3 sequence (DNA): TGTGCCAGCAGTTTTCTAGACAGGGGGAGCTCCTACGAGCAGTACTTC.

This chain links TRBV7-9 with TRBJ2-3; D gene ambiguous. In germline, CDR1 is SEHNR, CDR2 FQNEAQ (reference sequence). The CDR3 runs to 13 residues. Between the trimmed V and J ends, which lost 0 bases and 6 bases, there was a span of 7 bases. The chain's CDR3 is CASSLAQWDTQYF. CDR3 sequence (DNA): TGTGCCAGCAGCTTAGCCCAGTGGGATACGCAGTATTTT.

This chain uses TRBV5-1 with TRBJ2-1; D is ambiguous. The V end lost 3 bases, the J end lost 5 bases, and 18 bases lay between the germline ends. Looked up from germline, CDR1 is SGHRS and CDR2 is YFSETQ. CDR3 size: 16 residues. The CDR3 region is CASSSQIRGPHNEQFF. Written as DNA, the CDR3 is TGCGCCAGCAGCTCCCAAATCCGCGGCCCCCACAATGAGCAGTTCTTC. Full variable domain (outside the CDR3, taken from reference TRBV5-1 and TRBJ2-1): KAGVTQTPRYLIKTRGQQVTLSCSPISGHRSVSWYQQTPGQGLQFLFEYFSETQRNKGNFPGRFSGRQFSNSRSEMNVSTLELGDSALYLCASSSQIRGPHNEQFFGPGTRLTVL.

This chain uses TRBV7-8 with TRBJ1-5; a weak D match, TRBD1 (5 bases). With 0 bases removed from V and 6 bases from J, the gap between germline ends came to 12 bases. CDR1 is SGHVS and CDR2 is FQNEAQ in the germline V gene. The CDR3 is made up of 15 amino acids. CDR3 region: CASSLAGRVPQPQHF. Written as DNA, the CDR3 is TGTGCCAGCAGCTTAGCGGGCAGGGTGCCTCAGCCCCAGCATTTT.

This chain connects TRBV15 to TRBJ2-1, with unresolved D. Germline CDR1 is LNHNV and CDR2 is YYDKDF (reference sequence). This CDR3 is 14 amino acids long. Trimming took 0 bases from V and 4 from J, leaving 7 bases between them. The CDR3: CATSRDQTYNEQFF. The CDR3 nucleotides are TGTGCCACCAGCAGAGATCAGACATACAATGAGCAGTTCTTC.

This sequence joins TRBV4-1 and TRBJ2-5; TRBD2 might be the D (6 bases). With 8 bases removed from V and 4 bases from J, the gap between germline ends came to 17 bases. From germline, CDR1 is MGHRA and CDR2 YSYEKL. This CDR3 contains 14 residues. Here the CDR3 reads CASALEGRGETQYF. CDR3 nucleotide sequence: TGCGCCAGCGCGCTTGAAGGGCGGGGAGAGACCCAGTACTTC.

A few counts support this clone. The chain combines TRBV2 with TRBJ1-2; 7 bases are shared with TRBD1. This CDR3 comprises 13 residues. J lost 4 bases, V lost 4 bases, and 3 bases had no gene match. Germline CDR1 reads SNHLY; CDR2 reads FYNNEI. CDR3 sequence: CASSVRDSYGYTF. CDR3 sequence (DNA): TGTGCCAGCAGTGTAAGGGACAGCTATGGCTACACCTTC.

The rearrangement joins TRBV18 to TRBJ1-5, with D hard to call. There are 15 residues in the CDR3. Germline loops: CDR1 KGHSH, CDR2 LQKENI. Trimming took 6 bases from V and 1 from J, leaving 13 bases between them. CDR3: CASSTAASSNQPQHF. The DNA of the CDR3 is TGTGCCAGCTCCACCGCGGCGAGCAGCAATCAGCCCCAGCATTTT.

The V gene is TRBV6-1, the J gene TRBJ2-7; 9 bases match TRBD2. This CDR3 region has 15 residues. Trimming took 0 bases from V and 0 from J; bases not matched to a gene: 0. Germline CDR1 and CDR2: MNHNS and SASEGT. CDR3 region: CASSEASGSSYEQYF. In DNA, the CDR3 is TGTGCCAGCAGTGAAGCTAGCGGGAGCTCCTACGAGCAGTACTTC.

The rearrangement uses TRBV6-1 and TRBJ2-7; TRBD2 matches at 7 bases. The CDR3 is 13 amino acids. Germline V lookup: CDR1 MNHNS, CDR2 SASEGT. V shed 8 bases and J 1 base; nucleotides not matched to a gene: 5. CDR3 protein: CASRTGGSYEQYF. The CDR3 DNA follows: TGTGCCAGCCGTACGGGAGGTTCCTACGAGCAGTACTTC.